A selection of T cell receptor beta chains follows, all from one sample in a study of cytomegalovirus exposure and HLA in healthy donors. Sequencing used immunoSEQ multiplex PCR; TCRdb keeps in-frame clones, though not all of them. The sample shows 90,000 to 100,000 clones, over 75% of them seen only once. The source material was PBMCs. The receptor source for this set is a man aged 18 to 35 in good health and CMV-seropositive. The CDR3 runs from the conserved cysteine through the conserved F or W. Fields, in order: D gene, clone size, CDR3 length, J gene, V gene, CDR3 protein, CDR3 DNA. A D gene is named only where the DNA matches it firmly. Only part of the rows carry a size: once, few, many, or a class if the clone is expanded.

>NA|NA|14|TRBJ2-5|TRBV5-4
CASSLTSLEETQYF
TGTGCCAGCAGCTTGACTAGTTTGGAAGAGACCCAGTACTTC
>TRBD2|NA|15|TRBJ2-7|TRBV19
CASSIKVTSPYEQYF
TGTGCCAGTAGTATAAAGGTGACTAGCCCATACGAGCAGTACTTC
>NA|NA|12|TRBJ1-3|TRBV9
CASSVITSTIYF
TGTGCCAGCAGCGTAATCACGAGCACCATATATTTT
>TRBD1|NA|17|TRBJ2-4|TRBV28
CASSPPSYDRGKNIQYF
TGTGCCAGCAGTCCTCCCTCATACGACAGGGGCAAAAACATTCAGTACTTC
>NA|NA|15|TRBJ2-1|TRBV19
CASSIIGTPYNEQFF
TGTGCCAGTAGTATTATCGGGACACCCTACAATGAGCAGTTCTTC
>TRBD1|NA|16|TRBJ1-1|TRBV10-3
CAISERQGGANTEAFF
TGTGCCATCAGTGAGCGACAGGGTGGGGCGAACACTGAAGCTTTCTTT
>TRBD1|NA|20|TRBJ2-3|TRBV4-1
CASSQDIPTGGGFGTDTQYF
TGCGCCAGCAGCCAAGATATCCCGACAGGGGGAGGATTTGGCACAGATACGCAGTATTTT
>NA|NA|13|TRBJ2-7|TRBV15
CATSRGSGYEQYF
TGTGCCACCAGCAGAGGTTCAGGGTACGAGCAGTACTTC
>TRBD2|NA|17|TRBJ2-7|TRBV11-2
CASSPSGAGGRSYEQYF
TGTGCCAGCAGCCCGTCGGGGGCGGGGGGCCGTTCCTACGAGCAGTACTTC
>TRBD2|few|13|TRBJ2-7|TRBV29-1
CSVETSGSDEQYF
TGCAGCGTTGAAACTAGCGGGAGCGACGAGCAGTACTTC
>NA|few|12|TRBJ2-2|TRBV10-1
CASSESLGELFF
TGCGCCAGCAGTGAGTCTCTCGGGGAGCTGTTTTTT
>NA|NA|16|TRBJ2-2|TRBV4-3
CASSQERRDDDGELFF
TGCGCCAGCAGCCAAGAAAGGAGGGATGATGACGGGGAGCTGTTTTTT
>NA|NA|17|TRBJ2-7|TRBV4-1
CASSQVFGGASSSEQYF
TGCGCCAGCAGCCAAGTTTTTGGGGGGGCCAGTTCATCCGAGCAGTACTTC
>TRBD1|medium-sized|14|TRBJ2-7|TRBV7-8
CASWPGTGVYEQYF
TGTGCCAGCTGGCCCGGGACAGGGGTCTACGAGCAGTACTTC
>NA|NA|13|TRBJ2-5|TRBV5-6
CASTFGTQETQYF
TGTGCCAGCACATTCGGGACTCAAGAGACCCAGTACTTC
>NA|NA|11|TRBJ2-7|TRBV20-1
CSARVRVDLYF
TGCAGTGCTAGAGTTCGCGTCGATTTGTACTTC
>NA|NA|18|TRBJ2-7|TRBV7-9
CASSLGVGGALNSYEQYF
TGTGCCAGCAGCTTAGGGGTGGGGGGAGCACTCAACTCCTACGAGCAGTACTTC
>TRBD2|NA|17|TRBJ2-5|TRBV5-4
CASSLALLAGDQETQYF
TGTGCCAGCAGCTTGGCCCTACTAGCGGGAGACCAAGAGACCCAGTACTTC
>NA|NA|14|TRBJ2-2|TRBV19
CASSMVRDTGELFF
TGTGCCAGTAGTATGGTCCGAGACACCGGGGAGCTGTTTTTT
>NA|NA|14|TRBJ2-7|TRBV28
CASSLGTYSYEQYF
TGTGCCAGCAGTTTAGGGACTTACTCCTACGAGCAGTACTTC
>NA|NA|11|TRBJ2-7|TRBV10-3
CAISDRYEQYF
TGTGCCATCAGTGATCGCTACGAGCAGTACTTC
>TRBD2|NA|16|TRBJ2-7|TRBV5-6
CASSLVGTSGMGEQYF
TGTGCCAGCAGCTTGGTGGGGACTAGCGGGATGGGCGAGCAGTACTTC
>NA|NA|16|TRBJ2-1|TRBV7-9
CASSWEGEGGGNEQFF
TGTGCCAGCAGCTGGGAGGGAGAGGGGGGAGGCAATGAGCAGTTCTTC
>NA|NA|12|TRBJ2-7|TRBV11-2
CASSLPSYEQYF
TGTGCCAGCAGCTTACCGAGCTACGAGCAGTACTTC
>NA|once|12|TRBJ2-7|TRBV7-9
CASSSELREQYF
TGTGCCAGCAGCTCGGAACTACGCGAGCAGTACTTC
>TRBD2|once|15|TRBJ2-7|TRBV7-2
CASSFIAGPPNEQYF
TGTGCCAGCAGCTTTATAGCGGGGCCCCCCAACGAGCAGTACTTC
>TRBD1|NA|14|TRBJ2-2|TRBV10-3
CAITPDRAAGELFF
TGTGCCATCACCCCAGACAGGGCGGCCGGGGAGCTGTTTTTT
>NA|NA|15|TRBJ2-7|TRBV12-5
CASGFSRGQQYEQYF
TGTGCTAGTGGTTTTTCCCGGGGACAACAATACGAGCAGTACTTC
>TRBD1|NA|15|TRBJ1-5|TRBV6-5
CASSSRQGSNQPQHF
TGTGCCAGCAGCTCGAGACAGGGTAGCAATCAGCCCCAGCATTTT
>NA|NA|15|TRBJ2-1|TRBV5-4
CASSRGTGEYNEQFF
TGTGCCAGCAGCCGCGGGACGGGAGAGTACAATGAGCAGTTCTTC
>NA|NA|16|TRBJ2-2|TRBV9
CASSVATGIYTGELFF
TGTGCCAGCAGCGTAGCCACAGGGATATACACCGGGGAGCTGTTTTTT
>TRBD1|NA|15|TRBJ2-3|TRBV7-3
CASSLDRASTDTQYF
TGTGCCAGCAGCTTAGACAGGGCTAGCACAGATACGCAGTATTTT
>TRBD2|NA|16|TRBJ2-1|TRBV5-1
CASSLFGAGGDNEQFF
TGCGCCAGCAGCTTGTTTGGAGCGGGAGGTGACAATGAGCAGTTCTTC
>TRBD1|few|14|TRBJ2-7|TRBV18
CASSPMAGGNEQYF
TGTGCCAGCTCACCAATGGCAGGGGGTAACGAGCAGTACTTC
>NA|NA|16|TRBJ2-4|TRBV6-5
CASSYSLTVAKNIQYF
TGTGCCAGCAGTTACTCTCTGACAGTAGCCAAAAACATTCAGTACTTC
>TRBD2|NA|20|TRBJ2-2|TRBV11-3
CASSLPLPSSGSVGTGELFF
TGTGCCAGCAGCTTACCTCTACCGTCTAGCGGGAGCGTTGGCACCGGGGAGCTGTTTTTT
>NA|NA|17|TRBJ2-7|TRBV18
CASSPLGRVSESYEQYF
TGTGCCAGCTCACCACTTGGCAGGGTCTCGGAGTCCTACGAGCAGTACTTC
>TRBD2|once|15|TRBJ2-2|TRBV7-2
CASSLTSVYTGELFF
TGTGCCAGCAGCCTGACTAGCGTGTATACCGGGGAGCTGTTTTTT
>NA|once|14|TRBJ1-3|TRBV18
CASSPQGSGNTIYF
TGTGCCAGCTCACCACAGGGGTCTGGAAACACCATATATTTT
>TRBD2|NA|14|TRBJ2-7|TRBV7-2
CASSLERGLYEQYF
TGTGCCAGCAGCTTAGAGCGGGGTCTCTACGAGCAGTACTTC
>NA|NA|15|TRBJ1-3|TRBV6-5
CASSYATTSGNTIYF
TGTGCCAGCAGTTACGCCACAACGTCTGGAAACACCATATATTTT
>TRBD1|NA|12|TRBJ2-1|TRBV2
CASSADRGSQFF
TGTGCCAGCAGCGCAGACAGGGGGTCGCAGTTCTTC
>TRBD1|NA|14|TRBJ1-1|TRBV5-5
CASSWGQGDTEAFF
TGTGCCAGCAGCTGGGGGCAGGGGGACACTGAAGCTTTCTTT